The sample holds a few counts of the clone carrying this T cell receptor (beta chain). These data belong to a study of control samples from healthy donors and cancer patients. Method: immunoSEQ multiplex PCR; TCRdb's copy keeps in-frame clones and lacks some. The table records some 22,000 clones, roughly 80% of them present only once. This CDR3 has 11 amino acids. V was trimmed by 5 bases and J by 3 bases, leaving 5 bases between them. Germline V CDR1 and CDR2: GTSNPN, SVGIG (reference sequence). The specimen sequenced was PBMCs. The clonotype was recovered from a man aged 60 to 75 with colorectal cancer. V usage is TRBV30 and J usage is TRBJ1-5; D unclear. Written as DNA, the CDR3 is TGTGCCTGGGGTCACAATCAGCCCCAGCATTTT. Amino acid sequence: CAWGHNQPQHF.